Listed below are T cell receptor beta chains from one sample, sequenced in a study of CD8 T cells in Susac syndrome. TCRdb reprocessed the immunoSEQ multiplex PCR reads with MiXCR, giving one entry per CDR3 protein. Of tens of thousands of distinct CDR3 sequences in the sample, 85% to 95% are singletons; the top ten hold roughly 0.26%. The sample consisted of CD8+ T cells from PBMCs. Receptor source: a human donor in good health. Each CDR3 is given with its conserved first and last residue. A D gene is named only where the DNA matches it firmly. Part of the rows lack a size; the others show once, few, many or a class for expanded clones.

TRBJ2-5	TRBD1	TRBV12-3/TRBV12-4	.	TGTGCCAGCAACCTACAGGGGGACCAAGAGACCCAGTACTTC	CASNLQGDQETQYF
TRBJ1-1	.	TRBV15	.	TGTGCCACCAGCCCTCACCCCCGCGGTTACGAAGCTTTCTTT	CATSPHPRGYEAFF
TRBJ2-7	.	TRBV6-5	.	TGTGCCAGCAGCCAGAGAGGGGGTGAGCAGTACTTC	CASSQRGGEQYF
TRBJ2-7	.	TRBV10-3	.	TGTGCCATCAGCGATAGTGCTGAGCAGTACTTC	CAISDSAEQYF
TRBJ1-2	TRBD1	TRBV27	few	TGTGCCAGCAGTCGAACAGGGGACGACTATGGCTACACCTTC	CASSRTGDDYGYTF
TRBJ2-2	TRBD2	TRBV29-1	.	TGCAGCGTGGTTAGCGGGGGAGACACCGGGGAGCTGTTTTTT	CSVVSGGDTGELFF
TRBJ2-7	TRBD2	TRBV15	.	TGTGCCACCAGCAGACCGACTAGCCCTCCCTACGAGCAGTACTTC	CATSRPTSPPYEQYF
TRBJ1-2	.	TRBV20-1	once	TGCAGTGCCAAGGAGATGACTAACTATGGCTACACCTTC	CSAKEMTNYGYTF
TRBJ2-3	.	TRBV7-6	.	TGTGCCAGCAGCTTAGGGGCAGGGACCACAGATACGCAGTATTTT	CASSLGAGTTDTQYF
TRBJ1-5	.	TRBV24-1	.	TGTGCCACCAGTGATAATACAAGTACTCAGCCCCAGCATTTT	CATSDNTSTQPQHF
TRBJ1-1	.	TRBV12-3/TRBV12-4	.	TGTGCCAGTCAGCAGGGGATTGAAGCTTTCTTT	CASQQGIEAFF
TRBJ2-3	.	TRBV15	.	TGTGCCACCAGCAGAGGAACAGCAGATACGCAGTATTTT	CATSRGTADTQYF
TRBJ1-1	.	TRBV20-1	.	TGCAGTGCCCCGTCGGGGGGGGGATGGAGTGGAGCTTTCTTT	CSAPSGGGWSGAFF
TRBJ1-1	.	TRBV15	.	TGTGCCACCAGCATGAAGGACAGCGTTAACACTGAAGCTTTCTTT	CATSMKDSVNTEAFF
TRBJ2-1	.	TRBV5-4	.	TGTGCCAGCAGCTTGGACTGGGGGGACTCCTACAATGAGCAGTTCTTC	CASSLDWGDSYNEQFF
TRBJ1-6	.	TRBV5-4	.	TGTGCCAGCAGCCTAGGGCTTTCAGCCCTCCACTTT	CASSLGLSALHF
TRBJ2-3	TRBD1	TRBV3-1	.	TGTGCCAGCAGCCAATGGACAGGGGGGAGTCTCGCAGATACGCAGTATTTT	CASSQWTGGSLADTQYF
TRBJ2-3	.	TRBV14	.	TGTGCCAGCAGCCCGGGGATCTACACAGATACGCAGTATTTT	CASSPGIYTDTQYF
TRBJ2-3	.	TRBV6-5	.	TGTGCCACCCACGCCGGGCATACGCAGTATTTT	CATHAGHTQYF
TRBJ2-5	.	TRBV10-3	.	TGTGCCATCAGTGAATTCCGGGACACCCAAGAGACCCAGTACTTC	CAISEFRDTQETQYF
TRBJ2-2	TRBD2	TRBV15	.	TGTGCCACCAGCAGAGATCCTGCTAGCGGGGCGGTCGGGGAGCTGTTTTTT	CATSRDPASGAVGELFF
TRBJ2-5	.	TRBV28	.	TGTGCCAGCAGTCCAGCCGGGACACGTCACCAAGAGACCCAGTACTTC	CASSPAGTRHQETQYF
TRBJ1-5	TRBD1	TRBV9	.	TGTGCCAGCAGCGTAGCTATGAAGACAGGGGATAGCAATCAGCCCCAGCATTTT	CASSVAMKTGDSNQPQHF
TRBJ2-1	.	TRBV25-1	.	TGTGCCAGTAATACAGGGATGGTTCATGAGCAGTTCTTC	CASNTGMVHEQFF
TRBJ2-1	.	TRBV9	.	TGTGCCAGCAGCGTTGGAGGGTACCACAATGAGCAGTTCTTC	CASSVGGYHNEQFF
TRBJ2-3	TRBD1	TRBV9	once	TGTGCCAGCAGCTCTTGGACAGGGGCAGATACGCAGTATTTT	CASSSWTGADTQYF
TRBJ2-2	.	TRBV27	.	TGTGCCAGCACCCGTGGTGGCACCGGGGAGCTGTTTTTT	CASTRGGTGELFF
TRBJ1-5	TRBD1	TRBV5-1	.	TGCGCCAGCAGCACCGGGACAGGGAATCAGCCCCAGCATTTT	CASSTGTGNQPQHF